The 25 T cell receptor beta chains listed next were all sequenced from one sample in a study of blood T cell repertoires in COVID-19. Clones were read by immunoSEQ multiplex PCR, and TCRdb kept only the in-frame ones, dropping some. This sample has about 240,000 clones, with roughly 86% found just once. The sequencing input was PBMCs or T cells enriched from blood (not recorded which). Source of these receptors: a woman aged 30 to 39 with acute COVID-19.

The chain is built from TRBV2 and TRBJ1-2; D gene uncertain. V was trimmed by 6 bases and J by 8 bases, leaving 22 bases between them. Germline-derived CDR1 and CDR2 are SNHLY and FYNNEI. The CDR3 extends over 15 amino acids. Written as DNA, the CDR3 is TGTGCCAGCAGCCTCACGGGTTACAAGTTGTACGGCTACACCTTC. Protein sequence: CASSLTGYKLYGYTF.

This clone was seen only once. The V call is TRBV19, the J call TRBJ1-2; unclear D gene. This CDR3 region has 13 residues. The germline V gene encodes CDR1 LNHDA and CDR2 SQIVND (reference sequence). Trimming cost V 1 base and J 4 bases, with 7 bases left between them. The CDR3 is CASSIGGVYGYTF. CDR3 coding DNA: TGTGCCAGTAGTATAGGAGGAGTCTATGGCTACACCTTC.

The chain carries TRBV7-8 and TRBJ1-6; D gene unclear. Germline loops: CDR1 SGHVS, CDR2 FQNEAQ. The CDR3 spans 15 residues. Trimming removed 1 base from V and 14 bases from J, with 18 bases in between. The CDR3: CASSLGGGRVSTLHF. As DNA, the CDR3 is TGTGCCAGCAGCTTAGGGGGTGGGCGGGTTAGTACCCTCCACTTT.

This clone was seen just once. The chain links TRBV3-1 (or the pseudogene TRBV3-2) to TRBJ2-1; D unclear. This CDR3 has 13 residues. The V and J ends lost 6 bases and 5 bases respectively, with 11 bases between them. Germline values: CDR1 LGHDT, CDR2 YNNKEL (reference sequence). In nucleotides, the CDR3 is TGTGCCAGCAGTTTCAGGATTAACAATGAGCAGTTCTTC. As protein: CASSFRINNEQFF.

The chain links TRBV4-1 to TRBJ1-5; D is perhaps TRBD1 (5 bases). The CDR3 covers 14 residues. Between the trimmed V and J ends, which lost 2 bases and 6 bases, there was a span of 11 bases. Germline loops: CDR1 MGHRA, CDR2 YSYEKL. As DNA, the CDR3 is TGCGCCAGCAGCCAAAGTACAGGATCTCAGCCCCAGCATTTT. Its protein is CASSQSTGSQPQHF.

The CDR3 here is CASYPEMGGAPSPLHF. The CDR3 DNA reads as TGTGCCAGCTACCCGGAAATGGGGGGGGCCCCCTCACCCCTCCACTTT. This sequence joins TRBV21-1 and TRBJ1-6. TRBV21-1 is assigned pseudogene status. The CDR3 is 16 residues long.

This sequence joins TRBV12-3 or TRBV12-4 and TRBJ1-5, with D possibly matching TRBD1 (6 bases). The CDR3 has 13 amino acids. The ends were cut back, 5 bases at V and 4 bases at J, with 9 bases in the middle. CDR3 in amino acids: CASSLTGNQPQHF. CDR3 nucleotide sequence: TGTGCCAGCAGTCTTACAGGGAATCAGCCCCAGCATTTT.

J is TRBJ2-3 and V is TRBV5-6; weak D call: TRBD1 (6 bases). The CDR3 runs 16 residues. With 0 bases removed from V and 3 bases from J, the gap between germline ends came to 14 bases. The germline V gene encodes CDR1 SGHDT and CDR2 YYEEEE. CDR3 DNA: TGTGCCAGCAGCTTGGAGACAGGAACCGAGACAGATACGCAGTATTTT. Protein sequence: CASSLETGTETDTQYF.

J is TRBJ2-2 and V is TRBV27; a possible D gene is TRBD1 (6 bases). V lost 6 bases, J lost 7 bases, and 15 bases lay in between. Germline CDR1 and CDR2: MNHEY and SMNVEV (reference sequence). This CDR3 is 14 amino acids long. The CDR3 here is CASRPGTYRGELFF. CDR3 in DNA: TGTGCCAGCAGGCCAGGGACATACCGCGGGGAGCTGTTTTTT.

V gene TRBV18 combines with J gene TRBJ1-5; the D is unclear. V was trimmed by 6 bases and J by 7 bases, leaving 13 bases between them. This CDR3 contains 13 residues. Germline loops: CDR1 KGHSH, CDR2 LQKENI. The CDR3 protein is CASSTELGQPQHF. The CDR3 nucleotides are TGTGCCAGCTCCACAGAACTGGGCCAGCCCCAGCATTTT. Full variable domain (outside the CDR3, taken from reference TRBV18 and TRBJ1-5): NAGVMQNPRHLVRRRGQEARLRCSPMKGHSHVYWYRQLPEEGLKFMVYLQKENIIDESGMPKERFSAEFPKEGPSILRIQQVVRGDSAAYFCASSTELGQPQHFGDGTRLSIL.

The V and J genes are TRBV18 and TRBJ1-3, with D tentatively TRBD1 (5 bases). Deletions cut 1 base from V and 2 bases from J, with 9 bases between. Germline values: CDR1 KGHSH, CDR2 LQKENI. The CDR3 loop spans 15 amino acids. This chain's CDR3 is CASSPRTLPGNTIYF. The DNA of the CDR3 is TGTGCCAGCTCACCACGGACACTTCCTGGAAACACCATATATTTT.

The chain combines TRBV6-1 with TRBJ1-5; D gene unclear. V lost 5 bases and J lost 6, with 8 bases in between. From germline, CDR1 is MNHNS and CDR2 SASEGT. The CDR3 totals 12 residues. In nucleotides, the CDR3 is TGTGCCAGCAGTACCCCTAGTCAGCCCCAGCATTTT. This sequence encodes CASSTPSQPQHF.

V is TRBV10-2 and J is TRBJ2-5; D perhaps matches TRBD2 (6 bases). Trimming shortened V by 11 bases and J by 7 bases, and 23 bases separated the two germline ends. Germline V gene sequence: CDR1 WSHSY, CDR2 SAAADI. The CDR3 spans 14 residues. CDR3 sequence: CASSWEDVQGTQYF. CDR3 in DNA: TGCGCCTCCTCCTGGGAGGACGTCCAGGGGACCCAGTACTTC.

Only one count was recorded for this clone. The V call is TRBV19, the J call TRBJ2-3; no clear D gene. Trimming removed 3 bases at V and 10 bases at J, with 23 bases between. Per germline, CDR1 LNHDA and CDR2 SQIVND (reference sequence). This CDR3 spans 16 amino acids. The CDR3 coding sequence is TGTGCCAGTAGTATCGAATTCCCATCACGATACGAGGCGCAGTATTTT. Its translation is CASSIEFPSRYEAQYF.

This clone has a single count. V is TRBV4-3 and J is TRBJ1-5; 8 bases match TRBD1. Losses at the gene ends were 2 bases for V and 2 bases for J; bases not matched to a gene: 2. The length of the CDR3 is 15 residues. Germline CDR1 LGHNA, CDR2 YSLEER. CDR3 DNA: TGCGCCAGCAGCCAACTGACAGGGGGCAATCAGCCCCAGCATTTT. As protein: CASSQLTGGNQPQHF.

V usage is TRBV7-9 and J usage is TRBJ2-7; D is uncertain. Germline-derived CDR1 and CDR2 are SEHNR and FQNEAQ (reference sequence). The CDR3 totals 11 residues. The V and J ends lost 5 bases and 3 bases respectively, with 5 bases between them. Here the CDR3 DNA reads TGTGCCAGCAGCCCCCGCTACGAGCAGTACTTC. This encodes CASSPRYEQYF.

This chain links TRBV5-1 with TRBJ2-4, with D maybe TRBD2 (5 bases). Per germline, CDR1 SGHRS and CDR2 YFSETQ. This CDR3 has 13 amino acids. Trimming cost V 1 base and J 12 bases, with 14 bases left between them. CDR3 region: CASSLPSEDSQYF. For the CDR3, the DNA is TGCGCCAGCAGCTTGCCCTCGGAGGACTCTCAGTACTTC.

The rearrangement uses TRBV3-1 (or the pseudogene TRBV3-2) and TRBJ2-3, with a possible D match to TRBD1 (5 bases). Germline CDR1 LGHDT, CDR2 YNNKEL (reference sequence). The germline V and J ends were trimmed by 2 bases and 1 base, with 10 bases remaining between them. CDR3 length: 15 amino acids. The CDR3 loop is CASSQWTRRTDTQYF. CDR3 nucleotides: TGTGCCAGCAGCCAATGGACACGCCGCACAGATACGCAGTATTTT.

V usage is TRBV19 and J usage is TRBJ2-5, with 9 bases matching TRBD1. The V and J ends lost 5 bases and 9 bases, in that order; junction bases with no gene match: 7. Per germline, CDR1 LNHDA and CDR2 SQIVND (reference sequence). This CDR3 spans 13 amino acids. CDR3 nucleotides: TGTGCCAGTAGTCCCGGGACAGGGAAGCCCCAGTACTTC. This encodes CASSPGTGKPQYF. Full variable domain (outside the CDR3, taken from reference TRBV19 and TRBJ2-5): DGGITQSPKYLFRKEGQNVTLSCEQNLNHDAMYWYRQDPGQGLRLIYYSQIVNDFQKGDIAEGYSVSREKKESFPLTVTSAQKNPTAFYLCASSPGTGKPQYFGPGTRLLVL.

V is TRBV7-2 and J is TRBJ1-1, with 7 bases fitting TRBD1. CDR1 and CDR2 (germline): SGHTA, FQGNSA. The CDR3 sequence is 15 residues long. V lost 1 base and J lost 4; bases outside the gene matches: 6. The CDR3 nucleotides read TGTGCCAGCAGCTTAGTCACAGGGGCCAGCACTGAAGCTTTCTTT. This translates into CASSLVTGASTEAFF.

This chain links TRBV7-9 with TRBJ2-3, with D perhaps matching TRBD2 (6 bases). Germline V gene data show CDR1 as SEHNR and CDR2 as FQNEAQ (reference sequence). This CDR3 contains 15 residues. Trimming left V 0 bases short and J 8 bases short, with 15 bases between. CDR3 amino acids: CASSLATGEGGTQYF. The CDR3 region has the DNA TGTGCCAGCAGCTTAGCGACTGGAGAGGGAGGTACGCAGTATTTT.

This chain links TRBV4-3 with TRBJ1-2; no clear D. Germline CDR1 is LGHNA and CDR2 is YSLEER. The CDR3 is 13 residues long. Trimming shortened V by 3 bases and J by 1 base, and 6 bases separated the two germline ends. CDR3: CASSHRINYGYTF. The CDR3 region has the DNA TGCGCCAGCAGCCATCGTATTAACTATGGCTACACCTTC.

The chain joins TRBV7-9 to TRBJ2-1, with 10 bases aligning to TRBD1. The CDR3 runs to 16 residues. Unmatched junction bases numbered 5, after V lost 0 bases and J lost 6 bases. CDR1 and CDR2 from the germline V gene are SEHNR and FQNEAQ (reference sequence). CDR3 DNA: TGTGCCAGCAGCTTAGCCGGGACAGGGGAAGGCAATGAGCAGTTCTTC. Protein sequence: CASSLAGTGEGNEQFF.

V usage is TRBV5-1 and J usage is TRBJ2-5; TRBD2 aligns across 11 bases. This CDR3 spans 15 amino acids. J was trimmed by 3 bases and V by 3 bases; bases with no gene match: 4. The germline V gene encodes CDR1 SGHRS and CDR2 YFSETQ. The CDR3 DNA is TGCGCCAGCAGCTACCGTAGCGGGAGGGAAGAGACCCAGTACTTC. Residues: CASSYRSGREETQYF. Drawing the rest from reference TRBV5-1 and TRBJ2-5, the complete variable domain is KAGVTQTPRYLIKTRGQQVTLSCSPISGHRSVSWYQQTPGQGLQFLFEYFSETQRNKGNFPGRFSGRQFSNSRSEMNVSTLELGDSALYLCASSYRSGREETQYFGPGTRLLVL.

The genes are TRBV6-5 and TRBJ1-2; D perhaps matches TRBD1 (6 bases). The CDR3 consists of 14 residues. The V and J ends lost 0 bases and 7 bases respectively, with 12 bases between them. Germline CDR1 and CDR2: MNHEY and SVGAGI. The CDR3 DNA reads TGTGCCAGCAGTTACTCAGCGACAGGCGGTGGCTACACCTTC. This gives the protein CASSYSATGGGYTF.